This T cell receptor beta chain was identified in a study of T cell repertoires in cytomegalovirus infection. TCRdb called the reads again in MiXCR, with one record for every CDR3 protein. The sample yields some 150,000 distinct CDR3 sequences, around 22% seen once. The CDR3 runs 13 residues. From germline, CDR1 is SQVTM and CDR2 ANQGSEA. Trimming cost V 6 bases and J 2 bases; bases outside gene matches: 5. The V call is TRBV29-1, the J call TRBJ2-7; 9 bases are a match to TRBD1. Material for sequencing was PBMCs. This clonotype was sampled from a human donor in good health (CMV status not recorded). Some clones in this sample may be carry-over from other donors' samples. This CDR3 is CSVLRDRAYEQYF. Written as DNA, the CDR3 is TGCAGCGTCCTGCGGGACAGGGCCTACGAGCAGTACTTC.